Following are 25 T cell receptor beta chains from one sample sequenced in a study of radiotherapy plus CTLA-4 blockade in lung cancer. Method: immunoSEQ multiplex PCR; TCRdb's copy keeps in-frame clones and lacks some. The repertoire includes more than 80,000 clones, around 85% of them detected once, and over 2% sits in the top ten. Sequences were derived from peripheral blood, sampled from a patient treated with radiotherapy plus ipilimumab. The receptors stem from a human donor with non-small cell lung cancer that progressed on radiotherapy plus ipilimumab. Some clones in this sample may be carry-over from other donors' samples.

The chain joins TRBV29-1 to TRBJ2-7; tentatively, D is TRBD1 (5 bases). CDR1 and CDR2 (germline): SQVTM, ANQGSEA. The CDR3 has 15 amino acids. V lost 4 bases to trimming and J lost 1 base, with 17 bases between them. CDR3 sequence: CSVVRASTVSYEQYF. CDR3 nucleotides: TGCAGCGTTGTCAGGGCTTCCACAGTATCCTACGAGCAGTACTTC.

V gene TRBV21-1 combines with J gene TRBJ2-7; TRBD2, the D gene given by the table, was not confirmed from the DNA. TRBV21-1 is labeled a pseudogene. CDR3 length equals 16 residues. CDR3 protein: CASSWGLAGRTYEQYF. In DNA, the CDR3 is TGTGCCAGCAGCTGGGGACTAGCGGGGAGGACGTACGAGCAGTACTTC.

This chain joins TRBV7-9 and TRBJ2-2; 8 nucleotides match TRBD1. Germline V CDR1 and CDR2: SEHNR, FQNEAQ (reference sequence). This CDR3 has 16 amino acids. V was clipped by 5 bases and J by 4 bases; unmatched bases: 9. The CDR3 bases are TGTGCCAGCAGCAACCCCGGGACAGGATTCACCGGGGAGCTGTTTTTT. This sequence encodes CASSNPGTGFTGELFF. Full variable domain (missing parts from reference TRBV7-9 and TRBJ2-2): DTGVSQNPRHKITKRGQNVTFRCDPISEHNRLYWYRQTLGQGPEFLTYFQNEAQLEKSRLLSDRFSAERPKGSFSTLEIQRTEQGDSAMYLCASSNPGTGFTGELFFGEGSRLTVL.

This clone appeared a single time. The V and J genes are TRBV29-1 and TRBJ1-2; D uncertain. V was shortened by 0 bases and J by 7 bases, with 0 bases between the two germline ends. Germline values: CDR1 SQVTM, CDR2 ANQGSEA. The CDR3 length is 9 residues. For the CDR3, the DNA is TGCAGCGTTGAAGATGGCTACACCTTC. Encoded protein: CSVEDGYTF. Full variable domain (missing parts from reference TRBV29-1 and TRBJ1-2): SAVISQKPSRDICQRGTSLTIQCQVDSQVTMMFWYRQQPGQSLTLIATANQGSEATYESGFVIDKFPISRPNLTFSTLTVSNMSPEDSSIYLCSVEDGYTFGSGTRLTVV.

To note about this clone: Without the conserved terminal phenylalanine or tryptophan, this CDR3 likely stems from a read error. This rearrangement joins TRBV25-1 to TRBJ1-2; D unresolved. The CDR3 extends over 13 amino acids. From germline, CDR1 is MGHDK and CDR2 SYGVNS. V lost 6 bases, J lost 3 bases, and 11 bases lay in between. The CDR3 region is CASSSRRDYGYTL. In DNA, the CDR3 is TGTGCCAGCAGCTCTCGGAGAGACTATGGCTACACCCTC.

The chain uses TRBV5-1 and TRBJ1-2; 7 bases fit TRBD1. V gave up 4 bases and J gave up 6 bases; unmatched junction bases: 3. Per the germline V gene, CDR1 is SGHRS and CDR2 is YFSETQ. The CDR3 is made up of 12 amino acids. CDR3 nucleotides: TGCGCCAGCAGCCCAACAGGGGATGGCTACACCTTC. Its translation: CASSPTGDGYTF.

V and J are TRBV4-2 and TRBJ2-3; TRBD2 matches 8 bases. CDR1 and CDR2 from the germline V gene are LGHNA and YNFKEQ. This CDR3 is built from 16 residues. V shed 3 bases, J shed 0 bases, and the junction held 5 bases outside the gene matches. Written as DNA, the CDR3 is TGTGCCAGCAGCCAGAGCCAGCGGGGGAGCACAGATACGCAGTATTTT. Residues: CASSQSQRGSTDTQYF.

V and J are TRBV6-1 and TRBJ1-2, with 9 nucleotides matching TRBD1. CDR1 and CDR2 (germline): MNHNS, SASEGT. The CDR3 spans 14 residues. Trimming took 7 bases from V and 3 from J; bases not matched to a gene: 6. As DNA, the CDR3 is TGTGCCAGCACTAAACAGGGGGCGTACTATGGCTACACCTTC. This gives the protein CASTKQGAYYGYTF.

This clone was found once. This chain connects TRBV9 to TRBJ2-3, with 7 bases identical to TRBD1. V shed 3 bases and J 13 bases; nucleotides not matched to a gene: 11. The CDR3 runs to 13 residues. Germline assignment: CDR1 SGDLS and CDR2 YYNGEE. The CDR3 protein is CASSERRQGLKYF. In DNA, the CDR3 is TGTGCCAGCAGCGAAAGACGACAGGGATTGAAGTATTTT.

The CDR3 reads CASSLRGRVTNEKLFF. DNA for the CDR3: TGTGCCAGCAGCCTAAGGGGACGGGTAACTAATGAAAAACTGTTTTTT. The V call is TRBV11-2, the J call TRBJ1-4; possible D gene TRBD1, 5 bases. CDR3 length equals 16 residues. The V end lost 5 bases, the J end lost 1 base, and 14 bases lay between the germline ends. In germline, CDR1 is SGHAT, CDR2 FQNNGV.

The V and J genes are TRBV28 and TRBJ2-3, with D maybe TRBD2 (5 bases). The CDR3 is 14 amino acids. Germline V gene lookup returns CDR1 MDHEN and CDR2 SYDVKM. V was pared by 4 bases and J by 10 bases, with 18 bases between. The CDR3 bases are TGTGCCAGCAGTTCTATAAACGTTCGGGATGCGCAGTATTTT. This encodes CASSSINVRDAQYF.

The CDR3 DNA is TGTGCCAGCAGCTTAACGACGTCGTCAGGGGGCATCTATGGCTACACCTTC. Its translation: CASSLTTSSGGIYGYTF. V usage is TRBV7-3 and J usage is TRBJ1-2; 8 bases align to TRBD1. The ends lost 0 bases at V and 4 bases at J; junction bases unmatched: 10. This CDR3 has 17 residues. Germline V gene data show CDR1 as SGHTA and CDR2 as FQGTGA. The variable domain in full, completed from reference TRBV7-3 and TRBJ1-2, reads GAGVSQTPSNKVTEKGKYVELRCDPISGHTALYWYRQSLGQGPEFLIYFQGTGAADDSGLPNDRFFAVRPEGSVSTLKIQRTERGDSAVYLCASSLTTSSGGIYGYTFGSGTRLTVV.

J is TRBJ1-3 and V is TRBV18; D gene uncertain. V was pared by 1 base and J by 0 bases, with 7 bases between. Germline assignment: CDR1 KGHSH and CDR2 LQKENI. This CDR3 has 15 amino acids. The CDR3, as DNA: TGTGCCAGCTCACCACAGGGCAGCTCTGGAAACACCATATATTTT. Encoded protein: CASSPQGSSGNTIYF.

The chain carries TRBV7-9 and TRBJ1-2, with no clear D. CDR3 length: 12 residues. V was trimmed by 5 bases and J by 3 bases, leaving 7 bases between them. Germline V lookup: CDR1 SEHNR, CDR2 FQNEAQ (reference sequence). CDR3 DNA: TGTGCCAGCAGCCCCGGGCACTATGGCTACACCTTC. Its translation is CASSPGHYGYTF.

The genes are TRBV4-1 and TRBJ2-7; 8 positions match TRBD2. The J segment lost 0 bases and the V segment lost 0 bases, leaving 7 bases of the junction unmatched. From germline, CDR1 is MGHRA and CDR2 YSYEKL. CDR3 length equals 17 residues. The CDR3 coding sequence is TGCGCCAGCAGCCAAGATAAGACTAGCGCGAGCTCCTACGAGCAGTACTTC. Residues: CASSQDKTSASSYEQYF.

The V call is TRBV29-1, the J call TRBJ1-2, with a tentative D call TRBD1 (6 bases). The germline V gene has CDR1 SQVTM and CDR2 ANQGSEA. CDR3 size: 13 residues. Trimming removed 5 bases at V and 3 bases at J, with 13 bases between. The CDR3 DNA reads TGCAGCGTTCTCCGGGACACGGACTATGGCTACACCTTC. Translation gives CSVLRDTDYGYTF.

V usage is TRBV7-2 and J usage is TRBJ1-5; D call uncertain. The germline V and J ends were trimmed by 5 bases and 0 bases, with 14 bases remaining between them. In germline, CDR1 is SGHTA, CDR2 FQGNSA. This CDR3 has 16 amino acids. The CDR3 sequence: CASSPQTGTSNQPQHF. The CDR3, as DNA: TGTGCCAGCAGCCCCCAAACCGGCACTAGCAATCAGCCCCAGCATTTT.

This clone was detected once. V and J are TRBV11-2 and TRBJ2-7, with D unresolved. The V and J ends lost 2 bases and 6 bases respectively, with 8 bases between them. CDR3 length equals 12 residues. CDR1 is SGHAT, CDR2 FQNNGV, per germline. The CDR3 sequence is CASSLQFGEQYF. CDR3 DNA sequence: TGTGCCAGCAGCTTACAATTCGGCGAGCAGTACTTC.

The V call is TRBV7-2, the J call TRBJ2-3; 7 bases fit TRBD2. The CDR3 is 11 amino acids. CDR1 is SGHTA, CDR2 FQGNSA, per germline. The CDR3, as DNA: TGTGGGGCGGGGGAGGCAGATACGCAGTATTTT. It specifies CGAGEADTQYF.

The chain is built from TRBV5-4 and TRBJ2-7; 8 bases fit TRBD1. The CDR3 has 14 residues. J lost 4 bases, V lost 4 bases, and 7 bases had no gene match. The germline gives CDR1 SGHNT, CDR2 YYREEE (reference sequence). The CDR3 DNA reads as TGTGCCAGCAGCGTTGACAGGGGTTCGTACGAGCAGTACTTC. Protein sequence: CASSVDRGSYEQYF.

The chain has TRBV6-1 and TRBJ1-2; D not certain. Between the trimmed V and J ends, which lost 1 base and 7 bases, there was a span of 4 bases. Germline V gives CDR1 MNHNS, CDR2 SASEGT. The CDR3 extends over 11 amino acids. CDR3 region: CASSEGGGYTF. CDR3 nucleotide sequence: TGTGCCAGCAGTGAAGGTGGTGGCTACACCTTC.

This clone was counted a few times. J is TRBJ2-2 and V is TRBV7-9; D remains ambiguous. Trimming left V 9 bases short and J 2 bases short, with 13 bases between. The CDR3 has 14 residues. Germline CDR1 and CDR2: SEHNR and FQNEAQ (reference sequence). For the CDR3, the DNA is TGTGCCAGGTCAAGTGACCGTAACACCGGGGAGCTGTTTTTT. It yields the protein CARSSDRNTGELFF.

The V call is TRBV7-3, the J call TRBJ1-1; D possibly corresponds to TRBD1 (5 bases). The CDR3 totals 15 residues. CDR1 and CDR2 from the germline V gene are SGHTA and FQGTGA. V was shortened by 0 bases and J by 4 bases, with 12 bases between the two germline ends. CDR3 in amino acids: CASSLTGGGSTEAFF. DNA for the CDR3: TGTGCCAGCAGCTTAACGGGCGGGGGGAGCACTGAAGCTTTCTTT.

This clone was detected a few times. CDR3 loop: CASSHPVDGSKYNEQFF. Written as DNA, the CDR3 is TGCGCCAGCAGCCATCCCGTTGACGGGAGTAAGTACAATGAGCAGTTCTTC. The V call is TRBV4-1, the J call TRBJ2-1; D might be TRBD2 (6 bases). CDR3 size: 17 residues. With 3 bases removed from V and 4 bases from J, the gap between germline ends came to 19 bases. The germline V gene has CDR1 MGHRA and CDR2 YSYEKL.

V gene TRBV7-2 combines with J gene TRBJ2-7; no clear D gene. Trimming pared 5 bases from V and 0 bases from J, leaving 11 bases between. The CDR3 runs to 14 residues. Germline CDR1 and CDR2: SGHTA and FQGNSA. The DNA for the CDR3 is TGTGCCAGCAGCGCTCGGACGGCCTCCTACGAGCAGTACTTC. Translated: CASSARTASYEQYF.